This T cell receptor beta chain comes out of a study of T cell responses to AZD1222 COVID-19 vaccine (dated by TCRdb to about 2021). In the study overall: AZD1222 recipients given second doses at about 4 weeks or at about 12 weeks were pooled, since spike-specific TCR depth and breadth were not found to differ between the two schedules. TCR sequencing was performed for over 230 trial participants, of whom about 200 were given two doses of AZD1222 and 26 were given two doses of MenACWY control vaccine. Trial participants were enrolled into age subgroups of 18-55, 56-69 and 70-plus years, which contained around 140, 26 and 57 TCR-sequenced participants, respectively.

The CDR3 regions of human TCRbeta chains were analyzed by immunosequencing. The study's own analysis went as follows. Repertoire TCRs were matched against a reference library of SARS-CoV-2-specific TCRs generated with the MIRA antigen-specificity platform. Breadth meant the fraction of unique TCRs that were SARS-CoV-2-associated, whereas depth meant the fraction of total T cells that were SARS-CoV-2-associated. Using the MIRA data, each spike-specific TCR was assigned both to the spike region to which the TCR was reactive and to a CD4 or CD8 class. Log10-transformed breadth and depth values were compared by one-way ANOVA with Sidak's multiple comparisons tests. TCRdb retrieved this table from immuneACCESS and kept in-frame rearrangements only. Not all clones are present; in checked studies, unresolved V genes account for under half, and no reason is known for the remainder. The V and J calls and clone size are taken from that table; D and trimming were inferred from the DNA. In all, the sample holds roughly 56,000 clones, and 70% to 90% of those were seen once. Approximately 15% of the sample comes from the top ten.

This clone has just a few counts. It has no known antigen specificity. It has no much larger one-base neighbor in the sample; base qualities were not kept. Compared with germline, V lacks 1 base and J lacks 1 base; bases without a gene match: 14. The CDR3 holds 19 amino acids from the cysteine to the phenylalanine. This entry keeps only the CDR3 DNA: 57 bases, framed from base 1. CDR1 and CDR2 were assigned from the germline V gene (reference sequence) as MNHEY and SMNVEV. Study-wide conclusions, independent of this receptor: Reportedly, almost half of the unique spike-specific TCRs recognized epitopes lying outside the regions that are mutated in the B.1.351 and B.1.1.7 variants. After two AZD1222 doses, spike-specific TCR breadth and depth were significantly higher than at day 0 and than in MenACWY recipients. CD4 TCRs associated with the vaccine covered the entire spike protein, and the dominant responses were in regions 160-218 and 743-854. Conclusions about previously exposed vaccinees are limited, since just five or six AZD1222 recipients were seropositive for SARS-CoV-2 at baseline. Because no day 14 peak-response samples were available, repertoires were characterized only after the peak T cell response. In the small 56-69-year group, the increase in depth fell short of significance, most likely because of low power. Participants were mostly white British, with more females than males. The authors suggested clonal diversity may have been underestimated.

The intended sense of this specimen's time point label: baseline before first vaccination. Vaccinee samples were obtained from the UK trials COV001 and COV002, which included a single-blind randomized controlled phase 2/3 trial of AZD1222 (ChAdOx1 nCoV-19) in healthy adults. For TCRbeta chain sequencing, PBMC samples from trial participants were taken at day 0 and at day 28 after the second dose. The receptor's source is an adult in good health. Sequenced here: peripheral blood, sampled on day 0 of AZD1222 vaccination. This chain is built from TRBV27 and TRBJ2-3; 7 nucleotides in the junction match TRBD1. In nucleotides, the sequence is TGTGCCAGCAGTTTATTGACCATTGAGGTTACAGGGGGCACAGATACGCAGTATTTT. The resulting protein is CASSLLTIEVTGGTDTQYF.